The rows below give T cell receptor beta chains drawn from one sample of a study of cytomegalovirus exposure and HLA in healthy donors. This table comes from immunoSEQ multiplex PCR, and its TCRdb copy is limited to in-frame clones, with some not included. The table has 150,000 to 250,000 clones, roughly 72% seen once. Sequencing was done on a sample of PBMCs. These TCRs come from a young man in good health and CMV-seronegative. Each CDR3 is given with its conserved first and last residue. A D gene is named only where the DNA matches it firmly. Part of the rows lack a size; the others show once, few, many or a class for expanded clones.

D gene	J gene	V gene	clone size	CDR3 DNA	CDR3 protein
.	TRBJ2-5	TRBV5-1	.	TGCGCCAGCAGCTTGTTGGGCAACATAATGGAGACCCAGTACTTC	CASSLLGNIMETQYF
.	TRBJ1-3	TRBV9	.	TGTGCCAGCAGCTCAGACAGGGGAAACACCATATATTTT	CASSSDRGNTIYF
.	TRBJ2-2	TRBV29-1	.	TGCAGCGTTGAAATTTGGCAGGGGCCCGGGGCCGGGGAGCTGTTTTTT	CSVEIWQGPGAGELFF
.	TRBJ1-2	TRBV6-5	.	TGTGCCAGCAGCATCAACCGGGACTCTGGCTACACCTTC	CASSINRDSGYTF
.	TRBJ2-7	TRBV2	.	TGTGCCAGCAGTGACTACAGGGTTGAGAACGAGCAGTACTTC	CASSDYRVENEQYF
TRBD1	TRBJ1-2	TRBV18	.	TGTGCCAGCTCACCACCAATCGGACAGGGAGGTGGCTACACCTTC	CASSPPIGQGGGYTF
TRBD1	TRBJ2-1	TRBV28	.	TGTGCCAGCAGATCACGGGACAGTTTGTACAATGAGCAGTTCTTC	CASRSRDSLYNEQFF
TRBD1	TRBJ2-1	TRBV5-1	once	TGCGCCAGCAGCACAGGACAGGGGGCCTACAATGAGCAGTTCTTC	CASSTGQGAYNEQFF
TRBD1	TRBJ2-2	TRBV7-8	once	TGTGCCAGCAGCCCGTCGACAGGGGAAACCGGGGAGCTGTTTTTT	CASSPSTGETGELFF
.	TRBJ2-7	TRBV6-6	.	TGTGCCAGCAGTTACTCGATGGGCAATGGAGGCGAGCAGTACTTC	CASSYSMGNGGEQYF
.	TRBJ2-3	TRBV7-9	.	TGTGCCAGCAGCCCCCCGGGATCTATCACAGATACGCAGTATTTT	CASSPPGSITDTQYF
.	TRBJ1-5	TRBV10-3	few	TGTGCCATCCGGAGCCTTTCGGGGCCCCAGCATTTT	CAIRSLSGPQHF
.	TRBJ2-3	TRBV6-5	.	TGTGCCAGCAGTTACTCGGGGAGATGGGCAGATACGCAGTATTTT	CASSYSGRWADTQYF
.	TRBJ2-7	TRBV30	.	TGTGCCTGGAGTGCGGGTCATGGCCCCTACGAGCAGTACTTC	CAWSAGHGPYEQYF
.	TRBJ2-3	TRBV5-4	.	TGTGCCAGCAGCTTGGACGGGAGTAAAACAGATACGCAGTATTTT	CASSLDGSKTDTQYF
.	TRBJ2-1	TRBV5-1	.	TGCGCCAGCAGCTTTCGCGTTCGAGGCGGGGCAAATGGGGAGCAGTTCTTC	CASSFRVRGGANGEQFF
.	TRBJ1-1	TRBV11-2	.	TGTGCCAGCAGCAGCGGTCCTGAAGCTTTCTTT	CASSSGPEAFF
TRBD1	TRBJ2-3	TRBV5-4	.	TGTGCCAGCAGCTTGAAAACAGGGGGCGCAGGGACAGGGGATACGCAGTATTTT	CASSLKTGGAGTGDTQYF
.	TRBJ2-7	TRBV6-1	.	TGTGCCAGCACCCCCTCCCCGGACAGATCCTACGAGCAGTACTTC	CASTPSPDRSYEQYF
TRBD1	TRBJ2-7	TRBV28	.	TGTGCCAGCACCCCCAGGGGGCGGGAGCAGTACTTC	CASTPRGREQYF
TRBD1	TRBJ2-2	TRBV15	.	TGTGCCACCAGCAGAGGGGACAGGGGGATCGGGGAGCTGTTTTTT	CATSRGDRGIGELFF
TRBD1	TRBJ2-7	TRBV2	.	TGTGCCAGCCGCCGGACAGGGGTAACCTACGAGCAGTACTTC	CASRRTGVTYEQYF
.	TRBJ1-2	TRBV5-1	.	TGCGCCAGCAGCTTGGAAGACGGAGTAATGGGCTACACCTTC	CASSLEDGVMGYTF
.	TRBJ2-7	TRBV5-4	.	TGTGCCAGCAGCTTGGACAGGCTCAGCTCCTACGAGCAGTACTTC	CASSLDRLSSYEQYF
.	TRBJ2-7	TRBV27	.	TGTGCCAGCAGTTCCTATAGCGACCATTACGAGCAGTACTTC	CASSSYSDHYEQYF
.	TRBJ2-5	TRBV18	.	TGTGCCAGCTCACCACTTTTACTAGCTGAGACCCAGTACTTC	CASSPLLLAETQYF
TRBD1	TRBJ2-7	TRBV27	.	TGTGCCAGCAGTTTATGGCCATCGGGACAGTCCTACGAGCAGTACTTC	CASSLWPSGQSYEQYF
TRBD2	TRBJ2-3	TRBV18	.	TGTGCCAGCTCACCTTACGGACTAGCGAGCACAGATACGCAGTATTTT	CASSPYGLASTDTQYF
.	TRBJ2-7	TRBV19	.	TGTGCCAGTAGTCCTCAAGGGGCCTTTCCCTACGAGCAGTACTTC	CASSPQGAFPYEQYF
.	TRBJ1-1	TRBV6-5	.	TGTGCCAGCAGTTACAACAGGTGGAGCACTGGAGCTTTCTTT	CASSYNRWSTGAFF
TRBD2	TRBJ2-2	TRBV11-3	few	TGTGCCAGCAGCCCCGGGACTAGGGTCGCCGGGGAGCTGTTTTTT	CASSPGTRVAGELFF
.	TRBJ2-7	TRBV27	.	TGTGCCAGCAGTTCCGGGGGCTACGAGCAGTACTTC	CASSSGGYEQYF
.	TRBJ2-3	TRBV9	.	TGTGCCAGCAGCGTAGCGGCAGGACAATACACAGATACGCAGTATTTT	CASSVAAGQYTDTQYF
.	TRBJ1-4	TRBV5-1	.	TGCGCCAGCAGCTTACAACAGGGAGCAACTAATGAAAAACTGTTTTTT	CASSLQQGATNEKLFF
TRBD2	TRBJ2-1	TRBV27	.	TGTGCCAGCAGTTCTCCGGGACTAGGGGATGAGCAGTTCTTC	CASSSPGLGDEQFF
TRBD1	TRBJ1-5	TRBV6-6	.	TGTGCCAGCAGTTACTCGGGGGACAGCAGAGGTCAGCCCCAGCATTTT	CASSYSGDSRGQPQHF
TRBD2	TRBJ2-3	TRBV18	once	TGTGCCAGCTCACCACCGTATTACTCCGCCGAGGAGCGGGAGAGAGCGGATACGCAGTATTTT	CASSPPYYSAEERERADTQYF
.	TRBJ1-1	TRBV28	.	TGTGCCACCATCGGAGGGTATAGTTTTGCTGAAGCTTTCTTT	CATIGGYSFAEAFF
TRBD2	TRBJ2-7	TRBV14	.	TGTGCCAGCAGCCAATTGACTAGCGGAAACTCCTACGAGCAGTACTTC	CASSQLTSGNSYEQYF
TRBD1	TRBJ1-1	TRBV19	.	TGTGCCAGTAGTATAGAGCACAGGGGGGGTGAAGCTTTCTTT	CASSIEHRGGEAFF
.	TRBJ2-7	TRBV5-1	.	TGCGCCAGCGGTACTAGCCGCATAATCTTACCTTCCTACGAGCAGTACTTC	CASGTSRIILPSYEQYF
.	TRBJ2-3	TRBV19	.	TGTGCCAGTAGTATAGATACGAGCGGACTACCGGGAGATACGCAGTATTTT	CASSIDTSGLPGDTQYF
.	TRBJ2-1	TRBV7-3	.	TGTGCCAGCAGCTTCGACAGTTACAATGAGCAGTTCTTC	CASSFDSYNEQFF
.	TRBJ2-1	TRBV7-3	.	TGTGCCAGCAGCTTACATCCTAGCGCAAATGAGCAGTTCTTC	CASSLHPSANEQFF
TRBD1	TRBJ2-7	TRBV29-1	.	TGCAGCGTTGAAAAACAGGGGTACGAGCAGTACTTC	CSVEKQGYEQYF
.	TRBJ2-1	TRBV29-1	.	TGCAGCGTTGTGGAGGGCGGGAAGGCGGTCAATGAGCAGTTCTTC	CSVVEGGKAVNEQFF
.	TRBJ2-7	TRBV5-6	.	TGTGCCAGCAGCCCGAACAGGGCGGACTACGAGCAGTACTTC	CASSPNRADYEQYF
TRBD2	TRBJ2-5	TRBV2	.	TGTGCCAGCAGAGAACTAGCGGGAGTTCAGGAGACCCAGTACTTC	CASRELAGVQETQYF
TRBD1	TRBJ2-7	TRBV18	.	TGTGCCAGCTCACGAACAGGGGGCTGGTACGAGCAGTACTTC	CASSRTGGWYEQYF
.	TRBJ2-5	TRBV11-3	.	TGTGCCAGCAGCTTAGATCTTCGGACAGACCAGTACTTC	CASSLDLRTDQYF